The 30 T cell receptor beta chains below come from one sample, sequenced in a study of cytomegalovirus exposure and HLA in healthy donors. PCR used 60 Vbeta primers and 13 Jbeta primers. Here immunoSEQ multiplex PCR was the method, and the copy in TCRdb shows in-frame clones only, minus some. The table includes approximately 190,000 clones, about 85% detected once. The specimen was PBMCs. The receptors here all came from a man in his fifties or sixties in good health and CMV-seronegative.

The V and J genes are TRBV21-1 and TRBJ1-1. TRBV21-1 is termed a pseudogene. The CDR3 totals 13 residues. The CDR3 bases are TGTGCCAGCAGCCCAGTCCGGGACACTGAAGCTTTCTTT. This translates into CASSPVRDTEAFF.

The chain combines TRBV5-8 with TRBJ1-5; perhaps TRBD1 as D (5 bases). The germline gives CDR1 SGHTS, CDR2 YDEGEE. V was shortened by 4 bases and J by 5 bases, with 16 bases between the two germline ends. The CDR3 runs to 15 residues. CDR3 nucleotides: TGTGCCAGCAGCCCGGGACGGACTAACGATCAGCCCCAGCATTTT. Translation gives CASSPGRTNDQPQHF.

CDR3 sequence reads: CASSYKAGGTHEQYF. DNA for the CDR3: TGTGCCAGCAGTTACAAAGCGGGGGGGACCCACGAGCAGTACTTC. The chain carries TRBV6-5 and TRBJ2-7; 10 positions agree with TRBD2. V dropped 2 bases and J dropped 5; count of bases not matched to a gene: 6. The CDR3 is 15 residues long. CDR1 is MNHEY, CDR2 SVGAGI, per germline.

The chain carries TRBV18 and TRBJ2-7; D is undetermined. The CDR3 runs to 16 residues. V was pared by 3 bases and J by 2 bases, with 17 bases between. Germline V CDR1 and CDR2: KGHSH, LQKENI. The DNA of the CDR3 is TGTGCCAGCTCACCCCAGGATGTCGAATTTACCTACGAGCAGTACTTC. Translating it yields CASSPQDVEFTYEQYF.

The rearrangement uses TRBV4-3 and TRBJ2-3, with TRBD2 identical over 14 bases. J gave up 6 bases and V 4 bases, and 3 bases lay outside the gene matches. Germline CDR1 is LGHNA and CDR2 is YSLEER. The CDR3 is made up of 15 amino acids. The CDR3 region has the DNA TGCGCCAGCAGCCGCGGACTAGCGGGGGGCGATACGCAGTATTTT. Its translation is CASSRGLAGGDTQYF.

The genes are TRBV5-1 and TRBJ2-5; D is perhaps TRBD2 (5 bases). The CDR3 has 14 amino acids. Germline loops: CDR1 SGHRS, CDR2 YFSETQ. With 2 bases removed from V and 3 bases from J, the gap between germline ends came to 11 bases. CDR3 in DNA: TGCGCCAGCAGCTTTACGACTACAAAAGAGACCCAGTACTTC. This codes for CASSFTTTKETQYF.

The J gene is TRBJ2-1, the V gene TRBV5-1; 11 nucleotides align to TRBD2. The CDR3 length is 17 residues. V lost 1 base and J lost 8; bases outside the gene matches: 11. From germline, CDR1 is SGHRS and CDR2 YFSETQ. CDR3 in DNA: TGCGCCAGCAGCTTGATGACCATAGCGGGGGGGAGCGATGAGCAGTTCTTC. It translates to CASSLMTIAGGSDEQFF.

This chain uses TRBV7-3 with TRBJ1-2, with a possible D match to TRBD1 (6 bases). CDR1 is SGHTA, CDR2 FQGTGA, per germline. With 2 bases removed from V and 9 bases from J, the gap between germline ends came to 25 bases. CDR3 length: 17 amino acids. CDR3: CASSLDDIAADRSSYTF. The CDR3 DNA is TGTGCCAGCAGCTTAGACGATATCGCCGCGGACAGATCGAGCTACACCTTC.

The gene calls are TRBV7-2 and TRBJ1-4, with D possibly matching TRBD1 (5 bases). Germline V gene sequence: CDR1 SGHTA, CDR2 FQGNSA. The CDR3 runs 12 residues. Trimming took 4 bases from V and 14 from J, leaving 14 bases between them. CDR3 in DNA: TGTGCCAGCAGCTCTAGGGGTTTTGGTCTGTTTTTT. Protein sequence: CASSSRGFGLFF.

This chain uses TRBV9 with TRBJ1-2, with a possible D match to TRBD1 (5 bases). Trimming removed 6 bases from V and 0 bases from J, with 12 bases in between. Per germline, CDR1 SGDLS and CDR2 YYNGEE. CDR3 size: 14 residues. CDR3 coding DNA: TGTGCCAGCACCCAGACAGATTCTAACTATGGCTACACCTTC. It yields the protein CASTQTDSNYGYTF.

The rearrangement uses TRBV10-3 and TRBJ1-1; D is ambiguous. Germline CDR1 is ENHRY and CDR2 is SYGVKD. Trimming took off 6 bases at V and 3 bases at J, with 11 bases between the two ends. The CDR3 extends over 13 amino acids. The CDR3 loop is CAIRDGGYTEAFF. CDR3 sequence (DNA): TGTGCCATCAGAGATGGAGGTTACACTGAAGCTTTCTTT.

The V and J genes are TRBV7-9 and TRBJ2-7, with a tentative D call TRBD2 (7 bases). V was clipped by 8 bases and J by 4 bases, with 21 bases between them. CDR1 SEHNR and CDR2 FQNEAQ come from the germline V gene (reference sequence). The CDR3 sequence is 15 residues long. CDR3 DNA sequence: TGTGCCAGCTCCCGATCGGGGGGCTCAGCTTACGAGCAGTACTTC. This encodes CASSRSGGSAYEQYF.

The V and J genes are TRBV7-6 and TRBJ2-1; weak D call: TRBD1 (5 bases). Trimming left V 2 bases short and J 7 bases short, with 18 bases between. CDR3 length: 16 residues. CDR1 and CDR2 from the germline V gene are SGHVS and FNYEAQ. CDR3 protein: CASSLIGGRVENEQFF. CDR3 sequence (DNA): TGTGCCAGCAGCTTAATTGGTGGCAGGGTGGAGAATGAGCAGTTCTTC.

The chain uses TRBV18 and TRBJ1-2; D perhaps matches TRBD1 (6 bases). The length of the CDR3 is 12 residues. V was shortened by 3 bases and J by 8 bases, with 10 bases between the two germline ends. CDR1 is KGHSH and CDR2 is LQKENI in the germline V gene. This CDR3 reads CASSPSDRGYTF. The CDR3 coding sequence is TGTGCCAGCTCACCTTCTGACAGGGGCTACACCTTC.

This clone has a handful of counts. This chain joins TRBV11-2 and TRBJ1-2; 8 nucleotides match TRBD1. CDR1 is SGHAT, CDR2 FQNNGV, per germline. CDR3 length: 16 residues. Unmatched junction bases numbered 5, after V lost 0 bases and J lost 2 bases. The CDR3 DNA reads as TGTGCCAGCAGCTTAGATGGGGCAGGGGGCAACTATGGCTACACCTTC. Residues: CASSLDGAGGNYGYTF.

The genes are TRBV10-3 and TRBJ2-1, with 7 bases matching TRBD1. This CDR3 region has 12 residues. Per the germline V gene, CDR1 is ENHRY and CDR2 is SYGVKD. Trimming removed 2 bases from V and 8 bases from J; junction bases left unmatched: 0. The CDR3 nucleotides are TGTGCCATCAGTGAGAGGGGGCATGAGCAGTTCTTC. Its protein product is CAISERGHEQFF.

CDR3 bases: TGTGCCAGCAGCGAGGGGGATTACTACGAGCAGTACTTC. Its translation: CASSEGDYYEQYF. V and J are TRBV7-8 and TRBJ2-7; possible D gene TRBD1, 6 bases. There are 13 residues in the CDR3. The V end lost 5 bases, the J end lost 3 bases, and 11 bases lay between the germline ends. Germline CDR1 is SGHVS and CDR2 is FQNEAQ.

This clone was detected only a few times. This chain connects TRBV5-4 to TRBJ1-6; D might be TRBD1 (5 bases). This CDR3 spans 16 amino acids. Germline-derived CDR1 and CDR2 are SGHNT and YYREEE (reference sequence). V was cut by 7 bases and J by 1 base, with 15 bases left in between. CDR3 nucleotide sequence: TGTGCCAGCTCAACAGGAGTGGGGTCCTATAATTCACCCCTCCACTTT. Protein product: CASSTGVGSYNSPLHF.

The V and J genes are TRBV19 and TRBJ2-2, with D uncertain. Germline loops: CDR1 LNHDA, CDR2 SQIVND (reference sequence). CDR3 length equals 13 residues. The V end lost 3 bases, the J end lost 7 bases, and 9 bases lay between the germline ends. CDR3 sequence: CASSIFQRGELFF. Here the CDR3 DNA reads TGTGCCAGTAGTATTTTTCAGCGCGGGGAGCTGTTTTTT.

The chain has TRBV5-4 and TRBJ1-2; D not resolved. The ends were cut back, 0 bases at V and 4 bases at J, with 13 bases in the middle. The length of the CDR3 is 15 residues. Germline CDR1 reads SGHNT; CDR2 reads YYREEE (reference sequence). The DNA of the CDR3 is TGTGCCAGCAGCTTGGACGGTGTAGAACGCTATGGCTACACCTTC. Residues: CASSLDGVERYGYTF.

The chain is built from TRBV2 and TRBJ1-3; 8 nucleotides align to TRBD1. Germline V lookup: CDR1 SNHLY, CDR2 FYNNEI. The CDR3 length is 16 residues. The ends lost 10 bases at V and 1 base at J; junction bases unmatched: 12. The CDR3 is CATGTGERISGNTIYF. CDR3 DNA: TGTGCCACCGGGACAGGTGAACGAATTTCTGGAAACACCATATATTTT. The full variable domain, with the rest looked up from reference TRBV2 and TRBJ1-3, is EPEVTQTPSHQVTQMGQEVILRCVPISNHLYFYWYRQILGQKVEFLVSFYNNEISEKSEIFDDQFSVERPDGSNFTLKIRSTKLEDSAMYFCATGTGERISGNTIYFGEGSWLTVV.

Here the CDR3 DNA reads TGCAGCGTCCGAAGGACAGGGGGGTCTCTCGAGCAGTACTTC. Translation: CSVRRTGGSLEQYF. The V call is TRBV29-1, the J call TRBJ2-5, with TRBD1 matching over 10 bases. The DNA end is more similar to TRBJ2-7, so the J call may be wrong. CDR3 length: 14 residues. Germline CDR1 and CDR2: SQVTM and ANQGSEA.

This rearrangement joins TRBV7-9 to TRBJ1-6; 7 bases match TRBD1. CDR1 and CDR2 from the germline V gene are SEHNR and FQNEAQ (reference sequence). This CDR3 spans 14 amino acids. V trimming: 5 bases; J trimming: 14 bases; junction bases outside the gene matches: 12. The CDR3 bases are TGTGCCAGCAGCCTCACACAGGGGCCCTTGGCCCTCCACTTT. Its translation is CASSLTQGPLALHF.

The genes are TRBV4-1 and TRBJ1-5, with a tentative D call TRBD1 (6 bases). CDR3 length equals 15 residues. Trimming pared 2 bases from V and 4 bases from J, leaving 12 bases between. CDR1 MGHRA and CDR2 YSYEKL come from the germline V gene. The CDR3 DNA sequence: TGCGCCAGCAGCCAACCCCAGGGGATGAATCAGCCCCAGCATTTT. Amino acid sequence: CASSQPQGMNQPQHF.

Notes on this clone: The identical CDR3 is also encoded by other nucleotide sequences in the sample. This chain joins TRBV5-1 and TRBJ1-4; 7 positions match TRBD1. With V trimmed by 2 bases and J by 7 bases, 8 bases remained unmatched. Germline CDR1 reads SGHRS; CDR2 reads YFSETQ. This CDR3 has 15 residues. The CDR3 bases are TGCGCCAGCAGCTTACAGGGGAGCCCGGGTGAAAAACTGTTTTTT. Its translation is CASSLQGSPGEKLFF. Variable domain in full (rest from reference TRBV5-1 and TRBJ1-4): KAGVTQTPRYLIKTRGQQVTLSCSPISGHRSVSWYQQTPGQGLQFLFEYFSETQRNKGNFPGRFSGRQFSNSRSEMNVSTLELGDSALYLCASSLQGSPGEKLFFGSGTQLSVL.

V gene TRBV21-1 combines with J gene TRBJ1-2; the DNA was not used to check the table's D call, TRBD1. TRBV21-1 is given as a pseudogene. The CDR3 covers 16 residues. The CDR3: CASSTRGITDQYGYTF. In DNA, the CDR3 is TGTGCCAGCAGCACCCGTGGTATAACAGACCAATATGGCTACACCTTC.

The chain employs TRBV6-5 and TRBJ1-5, with D possibly being TRBD1 (5 bases). Trimming left V 5 bases short and J 6 bases short, with 8 bases between. Germline CDR1 MNHEY, CDR2 SVGAGI. The CDR3 runs to 12 residues. CDR3 in DNA: TGTGCCAGCAGTACGGGGGGTCAGCCCCAGCATTTT. Translating it yields CASSTGGQPQHF.

This clone turned up a few times. The CDR3 here is CASSIWTETGNTIYF. CDR3 in DNA: TGTGCCAGTAGTATATGGACAGAGACTGGAAACACCATATATTTT. The rearrangement joins TRBV19 to TRBJ1-3; the D gene is possibly TRBD1 (6 bases). V lost 2 bases and J 2 bases, leaving 10 bases between the germline ends. Germline V gene lookup returns CDR1 LNHDA and CDR2 SQIVND (reference sequence). The CDR3 has 15 residues.

The chain uses TRBV11-2 and TRBJ1-1, with D possibly TRBD1 on 6 matching bases. CDR1 is SGHAT, CDR2 FQNNGV, per germline. Trimming took off 5 bases at V and 3 bases at J, with 16 bases between the two ends. The CDR3 extends over 15 amino acids. The CDR3 DNA follows: TGTGCCAGCAGCCCGCGGACAGCTCGCGACACTGAAGCTTTCTTT. Encoded protein: CASSPRTARDTEAFF.

The V gene is TRBV5-1, the J gene TRBJ2-3; perhaps TRBD2 as D (5 bases). This CDR3 has 14 amino acids. Germline V gene data show CDR1 as SGHRS and CDR2 as YFSETQ. V lost 0 bases and J lost 6, with 11 bases in between. The CDR3 nucleotides read TGCGCCAGCAGCTTGGGCCGAGGGCTGGATACGCAGTATTTT. It translates to CASSLGRGLDTQYF.